This T cell receptor (beta chain) was recorded in a study of CD8 T cells in Susac syndrome. As for the study in general: Sequenced Susac syndrome patients included roughly six with clinically active disease and fewer than 10 in remission. Patients with Susac syndrome, at blood draw, were therapy-naive, on corticosteroids, or on intravenous immunoglobulin alone.

RNA, at about 0.45 to 1 ug, was reverse transcribed with random hexamers. An immunoSEQ multiplex PCR generated amplified TCR beta CDR3 products spanning 54 Vbeta and 13 Jbeta. TCRdb redid the calling of the immunoSEQ multiplex PCR reads with MiXCR, one entry per CDR3 protein. Among about 120,000 distinct CDR3 sequences listed, roughly 94% were seen once. The CDR3 is made up of 13 amino acids. V dropped 5 bases and J dropped 0 bases, with 11 bases sitting between them. Per germline, CDR1 DFQATT and CDR2 SNEGSKA (reference sequence). The recently defined diagnostic criteria for definite or probable disease were met by the Susac syndrome patients.

This clonotype originated in a human donor with Susac syndrome. Sequencing was done on a sample of CD8+ T cells from PBMCs. The V gene is TRBV20-1, the J gene TRBJ2-7; D remains unclear. CDR3 residues: CSAEVGDSYEQYF. The DNA for the CDR3 is TGCAGTGCTGAGGTTGGGGACTCCTACGAGCAGTACTTC.